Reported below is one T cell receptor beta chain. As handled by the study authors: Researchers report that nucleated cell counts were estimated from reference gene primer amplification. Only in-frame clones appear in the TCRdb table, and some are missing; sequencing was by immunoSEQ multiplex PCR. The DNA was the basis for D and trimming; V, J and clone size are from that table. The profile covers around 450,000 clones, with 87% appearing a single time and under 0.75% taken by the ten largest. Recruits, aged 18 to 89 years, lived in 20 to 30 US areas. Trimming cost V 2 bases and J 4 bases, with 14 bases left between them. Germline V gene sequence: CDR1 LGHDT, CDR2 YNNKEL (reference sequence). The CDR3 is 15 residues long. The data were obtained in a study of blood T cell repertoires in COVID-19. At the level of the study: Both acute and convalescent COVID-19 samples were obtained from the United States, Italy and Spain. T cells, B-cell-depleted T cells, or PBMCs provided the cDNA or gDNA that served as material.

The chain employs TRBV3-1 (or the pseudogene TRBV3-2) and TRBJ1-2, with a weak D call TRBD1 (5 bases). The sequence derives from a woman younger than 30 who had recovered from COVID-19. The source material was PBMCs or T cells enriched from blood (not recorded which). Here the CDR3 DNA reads TGTGCCAGCAGCCAAAGTTCGACAGAGATCTATGGCTACACCTTC. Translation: CASSQSSTEIYGYTF.